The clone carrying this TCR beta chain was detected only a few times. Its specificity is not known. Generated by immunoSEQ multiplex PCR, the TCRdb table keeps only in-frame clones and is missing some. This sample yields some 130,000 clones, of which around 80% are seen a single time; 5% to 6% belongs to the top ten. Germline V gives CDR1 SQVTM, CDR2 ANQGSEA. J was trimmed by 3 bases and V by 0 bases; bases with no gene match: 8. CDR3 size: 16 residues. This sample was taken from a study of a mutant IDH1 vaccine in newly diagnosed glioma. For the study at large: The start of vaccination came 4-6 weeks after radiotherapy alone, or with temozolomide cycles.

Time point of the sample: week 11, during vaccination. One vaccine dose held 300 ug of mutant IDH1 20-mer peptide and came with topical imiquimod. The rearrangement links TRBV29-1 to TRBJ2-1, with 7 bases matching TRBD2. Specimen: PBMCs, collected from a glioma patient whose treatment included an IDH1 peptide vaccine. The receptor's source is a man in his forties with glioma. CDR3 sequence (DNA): TGCAGCGTTGAAGATCCGGGGCGGGGGAGCTACAATGAGCAGTTCTTC. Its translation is CSVEDPGRGSYNEQFF.